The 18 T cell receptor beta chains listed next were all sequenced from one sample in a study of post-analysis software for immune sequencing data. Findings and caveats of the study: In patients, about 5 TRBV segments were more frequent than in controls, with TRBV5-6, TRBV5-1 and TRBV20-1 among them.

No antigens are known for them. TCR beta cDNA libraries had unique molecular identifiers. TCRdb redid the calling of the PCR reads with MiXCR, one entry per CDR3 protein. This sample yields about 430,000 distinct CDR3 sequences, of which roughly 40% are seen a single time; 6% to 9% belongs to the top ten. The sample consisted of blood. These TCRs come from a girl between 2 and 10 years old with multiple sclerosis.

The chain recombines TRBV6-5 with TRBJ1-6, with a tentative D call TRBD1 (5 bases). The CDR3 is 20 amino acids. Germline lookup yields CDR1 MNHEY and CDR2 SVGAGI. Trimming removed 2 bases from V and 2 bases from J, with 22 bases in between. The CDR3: CASSYLPPGTYPPYNSPLHF. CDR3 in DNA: TGTGCCAGCAGTTACCTACCGCCAGGGACGTACCCGCCCTATAATTCACCCCTCCACTTT.

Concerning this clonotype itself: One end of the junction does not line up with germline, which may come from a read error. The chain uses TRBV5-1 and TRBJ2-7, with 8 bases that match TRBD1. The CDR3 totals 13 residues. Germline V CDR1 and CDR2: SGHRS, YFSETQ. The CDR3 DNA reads TGCGCCAGCAGCTCCGGACAGGGCTACGGGCAGTACTTC. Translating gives CASSSGQGYGQYF.

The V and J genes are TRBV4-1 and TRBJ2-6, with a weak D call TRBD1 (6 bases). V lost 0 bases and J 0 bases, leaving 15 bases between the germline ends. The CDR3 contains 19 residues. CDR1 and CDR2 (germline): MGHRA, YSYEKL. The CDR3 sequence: CASSQDVTGRTSGANVLTF. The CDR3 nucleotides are TGCGCCAGCAGCCAAGATGTAACAGGGAGAACCTCTGGGGCCAACGTCCTGACTTTC.

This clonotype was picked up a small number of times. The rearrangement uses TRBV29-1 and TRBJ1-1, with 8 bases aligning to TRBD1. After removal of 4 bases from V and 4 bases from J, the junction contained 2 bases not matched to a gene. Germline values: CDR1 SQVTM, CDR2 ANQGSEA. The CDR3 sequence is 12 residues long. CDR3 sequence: CSVGTGTTEAFF. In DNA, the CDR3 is TGCAGCGTTGGGACAGGGACCACTGAAGCTTTCTTT.

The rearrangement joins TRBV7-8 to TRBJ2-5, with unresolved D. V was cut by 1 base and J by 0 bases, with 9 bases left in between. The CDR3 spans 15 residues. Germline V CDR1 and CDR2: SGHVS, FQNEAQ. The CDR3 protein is CASSLDPAYQETQYF. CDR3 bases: TGTGCCAGCAGCTTAGATCCAGCTTACCAAGAGACCCAGTACTTC.

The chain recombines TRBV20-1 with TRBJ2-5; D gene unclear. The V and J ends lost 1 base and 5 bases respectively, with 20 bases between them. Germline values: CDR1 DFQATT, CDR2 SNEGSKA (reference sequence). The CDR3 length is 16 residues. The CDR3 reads CSARGVDHGRRETQYF. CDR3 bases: TGCAGTGCTAGAGGTGTTGACCACGGCAGACGGGAGACCCAGTACTTC.

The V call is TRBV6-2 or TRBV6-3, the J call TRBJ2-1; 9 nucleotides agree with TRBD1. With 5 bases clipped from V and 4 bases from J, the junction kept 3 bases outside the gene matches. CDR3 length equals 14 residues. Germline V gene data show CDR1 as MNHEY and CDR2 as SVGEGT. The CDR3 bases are TGTGCCAGCAGTGGGACAGGGTCGTACAATGAGCAGTTCTTC. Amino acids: CASSGTGSYNEQFF.

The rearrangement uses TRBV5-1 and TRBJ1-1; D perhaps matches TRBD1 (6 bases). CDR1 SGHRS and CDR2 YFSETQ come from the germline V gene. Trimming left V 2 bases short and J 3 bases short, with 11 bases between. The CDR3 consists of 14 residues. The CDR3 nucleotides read TGCGCCAGCAGCTTCAGGGGTGGCGACACTGAAGCTTTCTTT. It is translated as CASSFRGGDTEAFF.

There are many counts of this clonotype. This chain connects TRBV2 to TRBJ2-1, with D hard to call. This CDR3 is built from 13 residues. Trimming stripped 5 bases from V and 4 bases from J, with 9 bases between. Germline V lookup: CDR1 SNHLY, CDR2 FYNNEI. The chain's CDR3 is CASSQIAYNEQFF. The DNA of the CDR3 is TGTGCCAGCAGTCAGATTGCTTACAATGAGCAGTTCTTC.

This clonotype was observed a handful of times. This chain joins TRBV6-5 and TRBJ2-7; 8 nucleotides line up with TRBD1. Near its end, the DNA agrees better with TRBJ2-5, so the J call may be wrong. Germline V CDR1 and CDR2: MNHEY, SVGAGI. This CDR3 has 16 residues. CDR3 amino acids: CASRTPVTGVGETQYF. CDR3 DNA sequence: TGTGCCAGCAGAACCCCCGTGACAGGGGTAGGGGAGACCCAGTACTTC.

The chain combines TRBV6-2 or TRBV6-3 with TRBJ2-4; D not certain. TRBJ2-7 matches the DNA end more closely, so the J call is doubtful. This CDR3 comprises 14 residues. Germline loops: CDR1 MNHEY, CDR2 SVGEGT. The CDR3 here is CASSPPAYNYEQYF. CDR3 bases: TGTGCCAGCAGTCCCCCGGCATACAACTACGAGCAGTACTTC.

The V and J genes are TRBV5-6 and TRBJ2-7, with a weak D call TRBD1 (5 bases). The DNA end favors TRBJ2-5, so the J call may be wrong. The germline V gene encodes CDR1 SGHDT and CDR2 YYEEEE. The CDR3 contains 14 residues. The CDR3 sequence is CASSLGDFQETQYF. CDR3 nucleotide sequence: TGTGCCAGCAGCTTAGGGGATTTCCAAGAGACCCAGTACTTC.

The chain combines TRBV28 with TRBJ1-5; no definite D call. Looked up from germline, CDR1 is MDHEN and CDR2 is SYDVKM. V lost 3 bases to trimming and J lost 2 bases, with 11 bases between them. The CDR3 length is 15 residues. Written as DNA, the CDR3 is TGTGCCAGCAGTTTCGGTCCCGGTGGCAATCAGCCCCAGCATTTT. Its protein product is CASSFGPGGNQPQHF.

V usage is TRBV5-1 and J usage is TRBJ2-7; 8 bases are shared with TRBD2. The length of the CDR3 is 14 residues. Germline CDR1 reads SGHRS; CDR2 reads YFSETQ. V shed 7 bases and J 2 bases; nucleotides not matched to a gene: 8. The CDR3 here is CASSKVAGTYEQYF. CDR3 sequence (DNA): TGCGCCAGCTCAAAGGTAGCGGGGACCTACGAGCAGTACTTC.

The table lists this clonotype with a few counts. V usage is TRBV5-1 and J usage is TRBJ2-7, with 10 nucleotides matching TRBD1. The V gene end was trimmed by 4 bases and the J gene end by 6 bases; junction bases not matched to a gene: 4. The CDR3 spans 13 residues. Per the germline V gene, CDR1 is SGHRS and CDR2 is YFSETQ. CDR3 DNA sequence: TGCGCCAGCAGCGAGACAGGGGGCAGCGAGCAGTACTTC. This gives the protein CASSETGGSEQYF.

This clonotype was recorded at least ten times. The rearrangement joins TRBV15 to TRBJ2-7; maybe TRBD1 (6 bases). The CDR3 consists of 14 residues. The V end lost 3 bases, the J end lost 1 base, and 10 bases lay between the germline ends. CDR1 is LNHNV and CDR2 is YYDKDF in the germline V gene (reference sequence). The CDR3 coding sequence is TGTGCCACCAGCAGTGGCCAGGGGTCCTACGAGCAGTACTTC. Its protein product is CATSSGQGSYEQYF.

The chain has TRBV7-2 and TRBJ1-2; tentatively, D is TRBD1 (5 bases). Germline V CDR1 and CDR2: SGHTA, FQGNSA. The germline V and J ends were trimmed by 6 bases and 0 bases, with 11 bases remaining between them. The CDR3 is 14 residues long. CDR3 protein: CASRRGWTNYGYTF. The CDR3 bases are TGTGCCAGCAGACGGGGGTGGACTAACTATGGCTACACCTTC. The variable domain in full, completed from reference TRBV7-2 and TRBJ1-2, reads GAGVSQSPSNKVTEKGKDVELRCDPISGHTALYWYRQSLGQGLEFLIYFQGNSAPDKSGLPSDRFSAERTGGSVSTLTIQRTQQEDSAVYLCASRRGWTNYGYTFGSGTRLTVV.

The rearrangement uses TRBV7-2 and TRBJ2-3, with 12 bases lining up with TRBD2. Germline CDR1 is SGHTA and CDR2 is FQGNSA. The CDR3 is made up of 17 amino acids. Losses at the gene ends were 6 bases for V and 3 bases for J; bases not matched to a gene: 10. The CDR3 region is CASSLGLAGGGTDTQYF. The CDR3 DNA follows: TGTGCCAGCAGTCTAGGGCTAGCGGGAGGGGGGACAGATACGCAGTATTTT.